This T cell receptor beta chain originates from a study of CXCR3-negative and CXCR3-positive naive CD8 T cells. Comment on this clonotype: Its antigen is not identified.

The length of the CDR3 is 15 residues. Germline CDR1 is LNHNV and CDR2 is YYDKDF (reference sequence). In preparing the TRB cDNA libraries, 5' RACE with UMI labels was used. TCRdb re-called the 5' RACE reads and shows each CDR3 protein once, DNA omitted. The sample has approximately 100,000 distinct CDR3 sequences. Study-wide findings and caveats: Naive cells used TRBV-TRBJ genes in much the same way whether CXCR3-negative or CXCR3-positive; memory cells did not. For CXCR3-positive naive cells, TRB CDR3s were more hydrophobic than those of CXCR3-negative naive cells.

Sequenced sample: naive CXCR3+ CD8+ T cells from blood. Subset denoted: CD45RO-CCR7+CD27+CD95- naive CD8+ T cells expressing CXCR3 (TNR3+). The TCR was taken from a human donor in good health. Some clones in this sample may be carry-over from other donors' samples. V usage is TRBV15 and J usage is TRBJ2-3; the TRBD1 assignment by TCRdb is unverifiable without DNA. CDR3: CATSRVEQGAATQYF. The full variable domain, its missing parts supplied by reference TRBV15 and TRBJ2-3, is DAMVIQNPRYQVTQFGKPVTLSCSQTLNHNVMYWYQQKSSQAPKLLFHYYDKDFNNEADTPDNFQSRRPNTSFCFLDIRSPGLGDTAMYLCATSRVEQGAATQYFGPGTRLTVL.